A selection of T cell receptor beta chains follows, all from one sample in a study of T cell responses to AZD1222 COVID-19 vaccine. Assay used: immunoSEQ multiplex PCR; TCRdb lists only in-frame clones, some missing. Altogether fewer than 95,000 clones are present, 75% to 90% being singletons, with the ten largest covering 30% to 40%. The sample here was peripheral blood, taken on day 0 of AZD1222 vaccination. These receptors originate from an adult in good health. The conserved cysteine and the conserved F or W are not part of the CDR3 here. Fields, in order: J gene, V gene, clone size, CDR3 protein. Size tells how often a clone was seen (once, few, many) or the class of an expanded clone, and some rows leave it out.

J gene: TRBJ1-1
V gene: TRBV19
clone size: few
CDR3 protein: ASSTRDKDTEAF

J gene: TRBJ1-2
V gene: TRBV24-1
clone size: NA
CDR3 protein: ATSALDRVHGYT

J gene: TRBJ1-6
V gene: TRBV6-5
clone size: NA
CDR3 protein: ASSTGQMGSPLH

J gene: TRBJ1-5
V gene: TRBV7-2
clone size: NA
CDR3 protein: ASSLAGGVVQPQH

J gene: TRBJ2-5
V gene: TRBV9
clone size: NA
CDR3 protein: ASSATGWLQETQY

J gene: TRBJ1-1
V gene: TRBV2
clone size: NA
CDR3 protein: ASRWGGGTEAF

J gene: TRBJ2-7
V gene: TRBV6-5
clone size: NA
CDR3 protein: ASSLTGTGIYEQY

J gene: TRBJ2-7
V gene: TRBV29-1
clone size: NA
CDR3 protein: SVESPRGDEQY

J gene: TRBJ1-1
V gene: TRBV5-1
clone size: NA
CDR3 protein: ASSSGGITGNTEAF

J gene: TRBJ2-1
V gene: TRBV29-1
clone size: NA
CDR3 protein: SVDVLAGAYNEQF

J gene: TRBJ2-1
V gene: TRBV30
clone size: NA
CDR3 protein: AWKYGTGSYNEQF

J gene: TRBJ1-6
V gene: TRBV6-5
clone size: NA
CDR3 protein: ASSYTTAGVDSPLH

J gene: TRBJ1-2
V gene: TRBV28
clone size: once
CDR3 protein: ASSLSGTGISYT

J gene: TRBJ2-7
V gene: TRBV5-3
clone size: NA
CDR3 protein: ARSATSPQAPYEQY

J gene: TRBJ2-1
V gene: TRBV9
clone size: NA
CDR3 protein: ASSPWTGGRTGFGEQF

J gene: TRBJ1-1
V gene: TRBV28
clone size: NA
CDR3 protein: ASRPPRDWNTEAF

J gene: TRBJ2-7
V gene: TRBV2
clone size: NA
CDR3 protein: ASNELAGVLEQY

J gene: TRBJ1-1
V gene: TRBV7-9
clone size: once
CDR3 protein: ASSPDRDNTEAF

J gene: TRBJ2-1
V gene: TRBV2
clone size: NA
CDR3 protein: ASGVVGVDSNEQF

J gene: TRBJ2-3
V gene: TRBV19
clone size: once
CDR3 protein: ASSEPRGEGTDTQY

J gene: TRBJ1-5
V gene: TRBV18
clone size: NA
CDR3 protein: ASSPGNSRSNQPQH

J gene: TRBJ2-5
V gene: TRBV7-3
clone size: NA
CDR3 protein: ASRGDFEETQY

J gene: TRBJ1-1
V gene: TRBV3-1/TRBV3-2
clone size: NA
CDR3 protein: ASSLQFNTEAF

J gene: TRBJ1-3
V gene: TRBV13
clone size: NA
CDR3 protein: ASSSLESSGNTIY

J gene: TRBJ2-1
V gene: TRBV9
clone size: NA
CDR3 protein: ASSSTGFSYNEQF

J gene: TRBJ1-5
V gene: TRBV6-1
clone size: NA
CDR3 protein: ASSEGRNQPQH

J gene: TRBJ1-6
V gene: TRBV5-5
clone size: NA
CDR3 protein: ASSLDYSPLH

J gene: TRBJ2-7
V gene: TRBV7-2
clone size: NA
CDR3 protein: ASSQTGGNEQY

J gene: TRBJ2-1
V gene: TRBV15
clone size: NA
CDR3 protein: ATSYGLAGVNEQF

J gene: TRBJ1-5
V gene: TRBV4-3
clone size: NA
CDR3 protein: ASSQDENQPQH

J gene: TRBJ2-1
V gene: TRBV6-1
clone size: NA
CDR3 protein: ASSEDGGTIYNEQF

J gene: TRBJ1-1
V gene: TRBV7-6
clone size: NA
CDR3 protein: ASSLGVAVTEAF

J gene: TRBJ2-7
V gene: TRBV5-1
clone size: NA
CDR3 protein: ASSSRQGRGYEQY